This entry lists 10 T cell receptor beta chains sequenced from one sample in a study of blood T cells in healthy people across ages. A J-beta primer mix and a sample-barcoded 5' primer were used in a second PCR of about 7 to 12 cycles. Each CDR3 protein gets one entry after TCRdb re-called the 5' RACE reads with MiXCR. Altogether about 780,000 distinct CDR3 sequences are present, 20% to 30% being singletons, with the ten largest covering 3%. These records were also assigned to another study, of T cells of mothers and their children.

Sequenced sample: blood. These receptors were collected from a boy aged 5-17 years in good health.

The V and J genes are TRBV29-1 and TRBJ1-4; 7 bases match TRBD1. The CDR3 is 15 amino acids. Germline V gene sequence: CDR1 SQVTM, CDR2 ANQGSEA. J gave up 3 bases and V 1 base, and 5 bases lay outside the gene matches. Written as DNA, the CDR3 is TGCAGCGTTGAAGGCAGCGGGACAGCTAATGAAAAACTGTTTTTT. Translating it yields CSVEGSGTANEKLFF. Full variable domain (outside the CDR3, taken from reference TRBV29-1 and TRBJ1-4): SAVISQKPSRDICQRGTSLTIQCQVDSQVTMMFWYRQQPGQSLTLIATANQGSEATYESGFVIDKFPISRPNLTFSTLTVSNMSPEDSSIYLCSVEGSGTANEKLFFGSGTQLSVL.

A single count supports this clonotype. V is TRBV11-3 and J is TRBJ2-1, with D possibly being TRBD1 or TRBD2 (5 bases each). Trimming took off 5 bases at V and 5 bases at J, with 13 bases between the two ends. Germline V gives CDR1 SGHNT, CDR2 YENEEA. The CDR3 totals 14 residues. CDR3 residues: CASSPGTGNNEQFF. DNA of the CDR3: TGTGCCAGCAGCCCAGGGACCGGAAACAATGAGCAGTTCTTC. Full variable domain (missing parts from reference TRBV11-3 and TRBJ2-1): EAGVVQSPRYKIIEKKQPVAFWCNPISGHNTLYWYLQNLGQGPELLIRYENEEAVDDSQLPKDRFSAERLKGVDSTLKIQPAELGDSAVYLCASSPGTGNNEQFFGPGTRLTVL.

The chain carries TRBV7-9 and TRBJ2-7; 7 bases match TRBD1. Trimming at V came to 7 bases and at J to 2 bases, leaving 8 bases not matched to a gene. The CDR3 runs to 14 residues. Germline V gene lookup returns CDR1 SEHNR and CDR2 FQNEAQ (reference sequence). DNA for the CDR3: TGTGCCAGCACGCCCGGGACAGACCCCTACGAGCAGTACTTC. Protein: CASTPGTDPYEQYF.

This chain uses TRBV28 with TRBJ2-3; TRBD2 aligns across 10 bases. Trimming cost V 2 bases and J 6 bases; bases outside gene matches: 14. The CDR3 length is 18 residues. Germline CDR1 and CDR2: MDHEN and SYDVKM. The CDR3 sequence: CASSLPIGLAGDSDTQYF. CDR3 coding DNA: TGTGCCAGCAGTTTACCGATCGGGCTAGCGGGGGATTCCGATACGCAGTATTTT.

The V gene is TRBV10-3, the J gene TRBJ1-3; no reliable D call. Germline assignment: CDR1 ENHRY and CDR2 SYGVKD. This CDR3 spans 14 amino acids. The germline V and J ends were trimmed by 7 bases and 0 bases, with 10 bases remaining between them. CDR3 nucleotide sequence: TGTGCCATCAAGCACCTGACCTCTGGAAACACCATATATTTT. Its protein is CAIKHLTSGNTIYF.

This clonotype was seen a few times. The rearrangement uses TRBV5-1 and TRBJ2-7; D may be TRBD1 or TRBD2 (6 bases each). The CDR3 totals 14 residues. Trimming took 0 bases from V and 6 from J, leaving 13 bases between them. Per the germline V gene, CDR1 is SGHRS and CDR2 is YFSETQ. The CDR3 here is CASSLDREAGEQYF. Written as DNA, the CDR3 is TGCGCCAGCAGCTTGGACAGGGAGGCCGGCGAGCAGTACTTC.

The sample holds a few counts of this clonotype. The gene calls are TRBV10-1 and TRBJ2-5, with D tentatively TRBD2 (7 bases). CDR1 and CDR2 (germline): WNHNN, SYGVQD (reference sequence). There are 16 residues in the CDR3. With 0 bases removed from V and 1 base from J, the gap between germline ends came to 12 bases. The chain's CDR3 is CASSESGGASQETQYF. CDR3 sequence (DNA): TGCGCCAGCAGTGAGTCGGGGGGGGCCTCCCAAGAGACCCAGTACTTC.

In this sample, this clonotype turned up a few times. The chain links TRBV12-3 or TRBV12-4 to TRBJ2-5; D remains unclear. The CDR3 has 11 amino acids. V lost 7 bases to trimming and J lost 5 bases, with 8 bases between them. This chain's CDR3 is CASTSDETQYF. Written as DNA, the CDR3 is TGTGCCAGCACCTCAGATGAGACCCAGTACTTC.

This sequence joins TRBV11-2 and TRBJ2-5; TRBD2 is a possible D gene (5 bases). CDR3 length equals 13 residues. Looked up from germline, CDR1 is SGHAT and CDR2 is FQNNGV. Between the trimmed V and J ends, which lost 4 bases and 5 bases, there was a span of 11 bases. The CDR3 DNA follows: TGTGCCAGCAGCTACCCGGGGTCGGAGACCCAGTACTTC. This codes for CASSYPGSETQYF.

This clonotype showed up just a few times. This chain links TRBV28 with TRBJ1-5, with D possibly being TRBD1 (5 bases). The V end lost 6 bases, the J end lost 7 bases, and 19 bases lay between the germline ends. The CDR3 spans 15 residues. Germline V gives CDR1 MDHEN, CDR2 SYDVKM. CDR3: CASSHEGTPIQPQHF. Here the CDR3 DNA reads TGTGCCAGCAGCCATGAAGGGACCCCGATACAGCCCCAGCATTTT. The variable domain in full, completed from reference TRBV28 and TRBJ1-5, reads DVKVTQSSRYLVKRTGEKVFLECVQDMDHENMFWYRQDPGLGLRLIYFSYDVKMKEKGDIPEGYSVSREKKERFSLILESASTNQTSMYLCASSHEGTPIQPQHFGDGTRLSIL.